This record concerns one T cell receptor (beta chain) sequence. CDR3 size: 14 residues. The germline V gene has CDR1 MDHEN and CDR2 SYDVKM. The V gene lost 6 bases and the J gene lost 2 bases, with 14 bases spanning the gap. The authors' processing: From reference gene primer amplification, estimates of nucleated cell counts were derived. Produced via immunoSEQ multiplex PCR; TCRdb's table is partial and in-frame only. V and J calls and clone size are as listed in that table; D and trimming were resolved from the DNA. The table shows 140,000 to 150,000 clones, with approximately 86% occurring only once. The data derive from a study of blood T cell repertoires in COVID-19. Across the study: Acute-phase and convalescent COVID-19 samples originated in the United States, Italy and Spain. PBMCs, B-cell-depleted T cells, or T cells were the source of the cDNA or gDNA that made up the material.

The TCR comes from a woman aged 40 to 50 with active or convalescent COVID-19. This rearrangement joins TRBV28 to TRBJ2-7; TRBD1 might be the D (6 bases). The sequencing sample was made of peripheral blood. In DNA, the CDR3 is TGTGCCAGCAGCGCGACAGGCGTAACCTACGAGCAGTACTTC. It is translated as CASSATGVTYEQYF.